These 7 T cell receptor beta chains came from one sample sequenced in a study of T cell responses to AZD1222 COVID-19 vaccine. Here immunoSEQ multiplex PCR was the method, and the copy in TCRdb shows in-frame clones only, minus some. The sample has roughly 110,000 clones; about 92% are singletons. The specimen was peripheral blood, collected 28 days after the second AZD1222 dose. The receptors come from an adult who received the AZD1222 COVID-19 vaccine.

The V gene is TRBV27, the J gene TRBJ2-7, with 7 positions matching TRBD1. Per germline, CDR1 MNHEY and CDR2 SMNVEV (reference sequence). V lost 6 bases and J lost 0; bases outside the gene matches: 11. The CDR3 covers 16 residues. The DNA for the CDR3 is TGTGCCAGCAGAAGGACAGGCCGGAGCGCCTCCTACGAGCAGTACTTC. Protein: CASRRTGRSASYEQYF.

The chain joins TRBV7-2 to TRBJ2-7; D is possibly TRBD1 or TRBD2 (5 bases each). The CDR3 sequence is 14 residues long. Trimming took 0 bases from V and 2 from J, leaving 8 bases between them. Per the germline V gene, CDR1 is SGHTA and CDR2 is FQGNSA. The CDR3 region has the DNA TGTGCCAGCAGCTTAGCGGGGGTCACCTACGAGCAGTACTTC. It translates to CASSLAGVTYEQYF.

This sequence joins TRBV3-1 (or the pseudogene TRBV3-2) and TRBJ2-1, with 12 positions matching TRBD2. Germline V gene sequence: CDR1 LGHDT, CDR2 YNNKEL (reference sequence). Trimming took 0 bases from V and 7 from J; bases not matched to a gene: 4. The CDR3 loop spans 16 amino acids. CDR3 residues: CASSQDTSGGPNEQFF. Here the CDR3 DNA reads TGTGCCAGCAGCCAAGACACTAGCGGGGGGCCTAATGAGCAGTTCTTC.

This chain connects TRBV6-2 or TRBV6-3 to TRBJ1-1; weak D call: TRBD1 (5 bases). The V and J ends lost 0 bases and 2 bases respectively, with 10 bases between them. CDR3 length: 15 amino acids. Germline V lookup: CDR1 MNHEY, CDR2 SVGEGT. CDR3 loop: CASSYSHRTNTEAFF. CDR3 nucleotides: TGTGCCAGCAGTTACTCTCACAGGACAAACACTGAAGCTTTCTTT.

This chain links TRBV10-3 with TRBJ2-5; D remains unclear. The CDR3 is made up of 11 amino acids. Germline V lookup: CDR1 ENHRY, CDR2 SYGVKD. Trimming pared 8 bases from V and 4 bases from J, leaving 8 bases between. This CDR3 is CAILVGETQYF. The CDR3 DNA is TGTGCCATCCTCGTGGGAGAGACCCAGTACTTC.

This chain joins TRBV9 and TRBJ1-2; D remains ambiguous. This CDR3 comprises 14 residues. V was clipped by 0 bases and J by 2 bases, with 8 bases between them. From germline, CDR1 is SGDLS and CDR2 YYNGEE. CDR3 protein: CASSVDLGNYGYTF. The CDR3 DNA reads as TGTGCCAGCAGCGTAGATCTGGGAAACTATGGCTACACCTTC.

V usage is TRBV7-9 and J usage is TRBJ1-6; D ambiguous. V gave up 3 bases and J gave up 9 bases, with 9 bases separating them. In germline, CDR1 is SEHNR, CDR2 FQNEAQ (reference sequence). The CDR3 is 13 residues long. The CDR3 DNA follows: TGTGCCAGCAGCTTTGGGGATCTTTCACCCCTCCACTTT. It specifies CASSFGDLSPLHF.